Listed below are T cell receptor beta chains from one sample, sequenced in a study of shared clonotypes between healthy human individuals. This table comes from immunoSEQ multiplex PCR, and its TCRdb copy is limited to in-frame clones, with some not included. Of 490,000 or so clones in the sample, around 80% are singletons; the top ten hold 9.5% to 15%. Sequenced: PBMCs. The source is a middle-aged woman in good health. Some clones in this sample may be carry-over from other donors' samples. Each CDR3 is given with its conserved first and last residue. A D gene is named only where the DNA matches it firmly. Rows give clone size only sometimes, using once, few, many, or a class for an expanded clone.

j_call: TRBJ2-7
v_call: TRBV28
clone_size: -
d_call: -
cdr3_aa: CASIPGRGSYEQYF
cdr3_nt: TGTGCCAGCATACCGGGACGGGGTTCTTACGAGCAGTACTTC

j_call: TRBJ1-1
v_call: TRBV2
clone_size: few
d_call: TRBD1
cdr3_aa: CASSERLTGKNTEAFF
cdr3_nt: TGTGCCAGCAGTGAAAGGCTGACAGGGAAGAACACTGAAGCTTTCTTT

j_call: TRBJ2-7
v_call: TRBV7-9
clone_size: -
d_call: -
cdr3_aa: CASSLEGGSEQYF
cdr3_nt: TGTGCCAGCAGCTTAGAGGGGGGGTCCGAGCAGTACTTC

j_call: TRBJ2-7
v_call: TRBV19
clone_size: -
d_call: -
cdr3_aa: CASSGGFYEQYF
cdr3_nt: TGTGCCAGTAGTGGCGGGTTTTACGAGCAGTACTTC

j_call: TRBJ2-1
v_call: TRBV6-6
clone_size: -
d_call: TRBD2
cdr3_aa: CASSFSGTSGGNEQFF
cdr3_nt: TGTGCCAGCAGTTTCTCCGGGACTAGCGGGGGTAATGAGCAGTTCTTC

j_call: TRBJ2-5
v_call: TRBV7-8
clone_size: -
d_call: -
cdr3_aa: CASSWARGRGETQYF
cdr3_nt: TGTGCCAGCAGCTGGGCGCGGGGGCGTGGGGAGACCCAGTACTTC

j_call: TRBJ1-1
v_call: TRBV2
clone_size: -
d_call: -
cdr3_aa: CASKGQQNTEAFF
cdr3_nt: TGTGCCAGCAAGGGACAACAGAACACTGAAGCTTTCTTT

j_call: TRBJ1-2
v_call: TRBV7-2
clone_size: once
d_call: TRBD1
cdr3_aa: CASSPAGTGYGYTF
cdr3_nt: TGTGCCAGCAGCCCGGCCGGGACAGGCTATGGCTACACCTTC

j_call: TRBJ2-1
v_call: TRBV11-3
clone_size: -
d_call: TRBD2
cdr3_aa: CASSLVSAGGHNEQFF
cdr3_nt: TGTGCCAGCAGCTTAGTGTCAGCGGGAGGGCACAATGAGCAGTTCTTC

j_call: TRBJ2-3
v_call: TRBV18
clone_size: -
d_call: TRBD2
cdr3_aa: CASSPSSGGSTDTQYF
cdr3_nt: TGTGCCAGCTCACCATCCAGCGGGGGTAGCACAGATACGCAGTATTTT

j_call: TRBJ1-2
v_call: TRBV10-3
clone_size: -
d_call: -
cdr3_aa: CAFMGGGWPYGYTF
cdr3_nt: TGTGCCTTCATGGGAGGAGGCTGGCCCTATGGCTACACCTTC

j_call: TRBJ2-1
v_call: TRBV2
clone_size: -
d_call: TRBD1
cdr3_aa: CASSPDRAAYNEQFF
cdr3_nt: TGTGCCAGCAGTCCAGACAGGGCCGCCTACAATGAGCAGTTCTTC

j_call: TRBJ2-1
v_call: TRBV28
clone_size: -
d_call: TRBD2
cdr3_aa: CASSPGLAGGEQFF
cdr3_nt: TGTGCCAGCAGTCCTGGACTAGCGGGAGGCGAGCAGTTCTTC

j_call: TRBJ2-7
v_call: TRBV7-3
clone_size: -
d_call: TRBD2
cdr3_aa: CASSLYATSGDEQYF
cdr3_nt: TGTGCCAGCAGCTTGTATGCGACTAGCGGGGACGAGCAGTACTTC

j_call: TRBJ2-3
v_call: TRBV5-1
clone_size: -
d_call: -
cdr3_aa: CASSLEGRSSTDTQYF
cdr3_nt: TGCGCCAGCAGCTTGGAAGGGCGGTCTAGCACAGATACGCAGTATTTT

j_call: TRBJ2-1
v_call: TRBV13
clone_size: -
d_call: TRBD2
cdr3_aa: CASSLAGGYNEQFF
cdr3_nt: TGTGCCAGCAGCTTAGCGGGGGGCTACAATGAGCAGTTCTTC

j_call: TRBJ2-7
v_call: TRBV7-2
clone_size: -
d_call: TRBD2
cdr3_aa: CASSLLAGASYEQYF
cdr3_nt: TGTGCCAGCAGTCTACTAGCGGGAGCCTCCTACGAGCAGTACTTC

j_call: TRBJ2-5
v_call: TRBV28
clone_size: -
d_call: -
cdr3_aa: CASTLGAWGLGGTQYF
cdr3_nt: TGTGCCAGCACCTTGGGTGCTTGGGGCCTCGGGGGGACCCAGTACTTC

j_call: TRBJ1-1
v_call: TRBV18
clone_size: many
d_call: -
cdr3_aa: CASSPTWGNTEAFF
cdr3_nt: TGTGCCAGCTCACCGACTTGGGGCAACACTGAAGCTTTCTTT

j_call: TRBJ2-5
v_call: TRBV15
clone_size: once
d_call: TRBD1
cdr3_aa: CATSREPTGLETQYF
cdr3_nt: TGTGCCACCAGCAGAGAGCCGACAGGGCTAGAGACCCAGTACTTC

j_call: TRBJ2-5
v_call: TRBV18
clone_size: -
d_call: -
cdr3_aa: CASSPPSYGPTQETQYF
cdr3_nt: TGTGCCAGCTCACCACCGTCGTACGGACCTACCCAAGAGACCCAGTACTTC

j_call: TRBJ2-7
v_call: TRBV5-1
clone_size: -
d_call: TRBD1
cdr3_aa: CASSSARGQGLGEQYF
cdr3_nt: TGCGCCAGCAGCTCCGCGAGGGGACAGGGTTTGGGGGAGCAGTACTTC

j_call: TRBJ2-2
v_call: TRBV6-1
clone_size: -
d_call: TRBD2
cdr3_aa: CASIKSRERSGELFF
cdr3_nt: TGTGCCAGCATTAAGTCGCGGGAGAGAAGCGGGGAGCTGTTTTTT

j_call: TRBJ2-7
v_call: TRBV6-5
clone_size: -
d_call: TRBD1
cdr3_aa: CASSRTGTDPYEQYF
cdr3_nt: TGTGCCAGCAGTCGTACCGGGACAGACCCCTACGAGCAGTACTTC

j_call: TRBJ1-2
v_call: TRBV7-6
clone_size: -
d_call: -
cdr3_aa: CASSLGGSYGYTF
cdr3_nt: TGTGCCAGCAGCTTAGGGGGTTCCTATGGCTACACCTTC

j_call: TRBJ2-2
v_call: TRBV28
clone_size: -
d_call: TRBD2
cdr3_aa: CASTPRGAGGRGTGELFF
cdr3_nt: TGTGCCAGCACCCCTCGGGGAGCGGGAGGGCGAGGCACCGGGGAGCTGTTTTTT

j_call: TRBJ2-7
v_call: TRBV7-9
clone_size: -
d_call: -
cdr3_aa: CASIPGRPREQYF
cdr3_nt: TGTGCCAGCATACCGGGACGGCCGAGGGAGCAGTACTTC

j_call: TRBJ1-1
v_call: TRBV30
clone_size: few
d_call: -
cdr3_aa: CAWWGRDNTEAFF
cdr3_nt: TGTGCCTGGTGGGGCAGGGACAACACTGAAGCTTTCTTT

j_call: TRBJ1-3
v_call: TRBV10-3
clone_size: -
d_call: -
cdr3_aa: CAIRSDSGNTIYF
cdr3_nt: TGTGCCATCCGTTCCGACTCTGGAAACACCATATATTTT

j_call: TRBJ2-5
v_call: TRBV5-1
clone_size: few
d_call: TRBD1
cdr3_aa: CASSMTGGRETQYF
cdr3_nt: TGCGCCAGCAGCATGACAGGGGGGAGAGAGACCCAGTACTTC

j_call: TRBJ2-7
v_call: TRBV10-1
clone_size: -
d_call: TRBD1
cdr3_aa: CASSESGTEIYEQYF
cdr3_nt: TGCGCCAGCAGTGAGTCGGGGACAGAGATCTACGAGCAGTACTTC

j_call: TRBJ2-3
v_call: TRBV19
clone_size: once
d_call: TRBD2
cdr3_aa: CASSYGLAGTDTQYF
cdr3_nt: TGTGCCAGTAGTTACGGACTAGCGGGCACAGATACGCAGTATTTT

j_call: TRBJ2-6
v_call: TRBV7-3
clone_size: few
d_call: -
cdr3_aa: CASSLTASSGANVLTF
cdr3_nt: TGTGCCAGCAGCTTAACAGCTAGTTCTGGGGCCAACGTCCTGACTTTC

j_call: TRBJ1-3
v_call: TRBV18
clone_size: -
d_call: -
cdr3_aa: CASSPQADGNTIYF
cdr3_nt: TGTGCCAGCTCACCACAAGCAGATGGAAACACCATATATTTT

j_call: TRBJ2-5
v_call: TRBV6-5
clone_size: -
d_call: -
cdr3_aa: CASSYSFRGQETQYF
cdr3_nt: TGTGCCAGCAGTTACTCATTCAGGGGACAAGAGACCCAGTACTTC

j_call: TRBJ2-5
v_call: TRBV19
clone_size: -
d_call: -
cdr3_aa: CASKTTVGSETQYF
cdr3_nt: TGTGCCAGTAAAACCACCGTGGGCTCGGAGACCCAGTACTTC

j_call: TRBJ2-4
v_call: TRBV29-1
clone_size: -
d_call: -
cdr3_aa: CSVVGGENIQYF
cdr3_nt: TGCAGCGTTGTAGGGGGAGAGAACATTCAGTACTTC

j_call: TRBJ2-1
v_call: TRBV6-5
clone_size: -
d_call: -
cdr3_aa: CASSSLAGRFDEQFF
cdr3_nt: TGTGCCAGCAGTTCCCTGGCAGGGAGGTTTGATGAGCAGTTCTTC

j_call: TRBJ2-3
v_call: TRBV29-1
clone_size: -
d_call: -
cdr3_aa: CSVDPGPTTDTQYF
cdr3_nt: TGCAGCGTTGACCCGGGACCTACTACTGATACGCAGTATTTT

j_call: TRBJ2-7
v_call: TRBV11-2
clone_size: -
d_call: TRBD2
cdr3_aa: CASSSHGTSGNYEQYF
cdr3_nt: TGTGCCAGCAGCTCGCACGGGACTAGCGGAAACTACGAGCAGTACTTC

j_call: TRBJ2-1
v_call: TRBV5-8
clone_size: -
d_call: TRBD2
cdr3_aa: CASSLGLAGVNEQFF
cdr3_nt: TGTGCCAGCAGCTTGGGACTAGCGGGAGTCAATGAGCAGTTCTTC

j_call: TRBJ2-3
v_call: TRBV19
clone_size: once
d_call: -
cdr3_aa: CASSSGLRTDTQYF
cdr3_nt: TGTGCCAGTAGTTCAGGACTTCGCACAGATACGCAGTATTTT

j_call: TRBJ2-5
v_call: TRBV5-4
clone_size: many
d_call: -
cdr3_aa: CASSHLPEVVGLQETQYF
cdr3_nt: TGTGCCAGCAGCCATCTTCCGGAGGTGGTTGGGCTCCAAGAGACCCAGTACTTC

j_call: TRBJ2-2
v_call: TRBV18
clone_size: few
d_call: -
cdr3_aa: CASSPLLRRPPDTGELFF
cdr3_nt: TGTGCCAGCTCACCACTCCTTCGCCGACCCCCGGACACCGGGGAGCTGTTTTTT

j_call: TRBJ1-5
v_call: TRBV28
clone_size: -
d_call: TRBD1
cdr3_aa: CASSLLFGQGWQPQHF
cdr3_nt: TGTGCCAGCAGTTTACTATTTGGACAGGGGTGGCAGCCCCAGCATTTT

j_call: TRBJ2-2
v_call: TRBV7-9
clone_size: -
d_call: -
cdr3_aa: CASSWSQGGGELFF
cdr3_nt: TGTGCCAGCAGCTGGAGTCAGGGCGGCGGGGAGCTGTTTTTT

j_call: TRBJ2-3
v_call: TRBV7-3
clone_size: -
d_call: TRBD2
cdr3_aa: CASSSLAGPTDTQYF
cdr3_nt: TGTGCCAGCAGCTCCCTAGCGGGCCCCACAGATACGCAGTATTTT

j_call: TRBJ2-1
v_call: TRBV14
clone_size: -
d_call: -
cdr3_aa: CASSLFTDSKQFF
cdr3_nt: TGTGCCAGCAGCCTTTTTACCGACTCAAAGCAGTTCTTC

j_call: TRBJ1-4
v_call: TRBV18
clone_size: -
d_call: TRBD1
cdr3_aa: CASSHGQGNEKLFF
cdr3_nt: TGTGCCAGCTCACACGGACAGGGGAATGAAAAACTGTTTTTT

j_call: TRBJ2-7
v_call: TRBV4-3
clone_size: -
d_call: -
cdr3_aa: CASSQHGGMGSYEQYF
cdr3_nt: TGCGCCAGCAGCCAACATGGGGGGATGGGCTCCTACGAGCAGTACTTC

j_call: TRBJ2-1
v_call: TRBV18
clone_size: -
d_call: -
cdr3_aa: CASSPEGPIASYNEQFF
cdr3_nt: TGTGCCAGCTCACCAGAGGGACCGATAGCCTCCTACAATGAGCAGTTCTTC

j_call: TRBJ2-5
v_call: TRBV9
clone_size: -
d_call: TRBD2
cdr3_aa: CASSVGSLAGTQETQYF
cdr3_nt: TGTGCCAGCAGCGTAGGTTCACTAGCGGGGACCCAAGAGACCCAGTACTTC

j_call: TRBJ2-5
v_call: TRBV2
clone_size: -
d_call: TRBD1
cdr3_aa: CASSGTGVGETQYF
cdr3_nt: TGTGCCAGCAGCGGGACAGGGGTCGGAGAGACCCAGTACTTC

j_call: TRBJ2-3
v_call: TRBV7-2
clone_size: -
d_call: TRBD2
cdr3_aa: CASSLGGGRADTQYF
cdr3_nt: TGTGCCAGCAGCTTAGGCGGCGGGAGGGCAGATACGCAGTATTTT

j_call: TRBJ2-2
v_call: TRBV18
clone_size: -
d_call: -
cdr3_aa: CASSPVVTGELFF
cdr3_nt: TGTGCCAGCTCACCTGTGGTCACCGGGGAGCTGTTTTTT

j_call: TRBJ2-2
v_call: TRBV6-5
clone_size: once
d_call: -
cdr3_aa: CASSYSGHANTGELFF
cdr3_nt: TGTGCCAGCAGTTACTCGGGACACGCGAACACCGGGGAGCTGTTTTTT

j_call: TRBJ2-7
v_call: TRBV2
clone_size: few
d_call: -
cdr3_aa: CASSEATAGNYYEQYF
cdr3_nt: TGTGCCAGCAGTGAAGCGACGGCGGGAAACTACTACGAGCAGTACTTC